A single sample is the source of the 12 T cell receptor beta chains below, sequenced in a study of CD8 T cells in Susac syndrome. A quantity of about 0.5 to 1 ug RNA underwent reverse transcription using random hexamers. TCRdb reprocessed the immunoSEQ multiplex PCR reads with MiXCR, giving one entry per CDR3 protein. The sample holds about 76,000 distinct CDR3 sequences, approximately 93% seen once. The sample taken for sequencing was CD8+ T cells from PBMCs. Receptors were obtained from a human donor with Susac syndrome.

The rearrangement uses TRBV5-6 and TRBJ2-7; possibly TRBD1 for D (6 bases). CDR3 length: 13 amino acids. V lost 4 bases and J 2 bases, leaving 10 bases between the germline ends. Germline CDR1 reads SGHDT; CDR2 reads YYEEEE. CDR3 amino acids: CASSAGDPYEQYF. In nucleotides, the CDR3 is TGTGCCAGCAGCGCAGGGGACCCCTACGAGCAGTACTTC. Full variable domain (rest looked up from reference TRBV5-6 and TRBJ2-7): DAGVTQSPTHLIKTRGQQVTLRCSPKSGHDTVSWYQQALGQGPQFIFQYYEEEERQRGNFPDRFSGHQFPNYSSELNVNALLLGDSALYLCASSAGDPYEQYFGPGTRLTVT.

The CDR3: CASSQGQGPGYEQYF. The CDR3 coding sequence is TGCGCCAGCAGCCAAGGCCAGGGGCCAGGGTACGAGCAGTACTTC. The chain has TRBV4-3 and TRBJ2-7, with D tentatively TRBD1 (6 bases). The CDR3 sequence is 15 residues long. The V gene lost 1 base and the J gene lost 4 bases, with 14 bases spanning the gap. Germline assignment: CDR1 LGHNA and CDR2 YSLEER.

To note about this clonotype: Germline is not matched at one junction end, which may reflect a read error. CDR3 sequence (DNA): TGTGCCAGCAGGGAAGATTTGCGGCGGAACACTGAAGCTTTCTTT. Its translation is CASREDLRRNTEAFF. The V call is TRBV2, the J call TRBJ1-1; unclear D gene. The CDR3 contains 15 residues. Germline-derived CDR1 and CDR2 are SNHLY and FYNNEI.

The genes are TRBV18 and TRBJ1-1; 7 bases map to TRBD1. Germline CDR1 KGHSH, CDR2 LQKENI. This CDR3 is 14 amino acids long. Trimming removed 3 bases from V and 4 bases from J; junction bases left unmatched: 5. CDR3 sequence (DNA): TGTGCCAGCTCACCGGGACAGATGGGCACTGAAGCTTTCTTT. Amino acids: CASSPGQMGTEAFF.

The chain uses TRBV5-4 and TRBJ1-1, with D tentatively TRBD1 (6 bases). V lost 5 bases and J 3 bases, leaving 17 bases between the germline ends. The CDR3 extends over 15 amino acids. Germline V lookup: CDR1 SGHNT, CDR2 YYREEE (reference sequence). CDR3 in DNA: TGTGCCAGCAGTTTACTTGACAGGCCCTACACTGAAGCTTTCTTT. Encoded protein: CASSLLDRPYTEAFF.

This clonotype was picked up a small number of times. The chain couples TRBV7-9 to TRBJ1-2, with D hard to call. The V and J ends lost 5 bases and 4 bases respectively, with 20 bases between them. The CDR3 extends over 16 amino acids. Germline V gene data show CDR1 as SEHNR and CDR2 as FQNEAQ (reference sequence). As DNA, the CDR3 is TGTGCCAGCAGCCGACCGTCAGGTCTCCCCCTCTATGGCTACACCTTC. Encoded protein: CASSRPSGLPLYGYTF.

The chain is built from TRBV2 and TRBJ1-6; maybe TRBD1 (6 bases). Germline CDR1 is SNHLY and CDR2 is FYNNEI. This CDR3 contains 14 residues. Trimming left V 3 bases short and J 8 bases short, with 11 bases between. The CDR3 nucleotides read TGTGCCAGCAGTGACAGGGGTATCTATTCACCCCTCCACTTT. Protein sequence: CASSDRGIYSPLHF.

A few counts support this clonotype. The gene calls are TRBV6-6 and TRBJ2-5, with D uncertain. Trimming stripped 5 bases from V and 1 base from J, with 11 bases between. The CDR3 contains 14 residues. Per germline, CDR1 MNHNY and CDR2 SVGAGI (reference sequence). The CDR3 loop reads CASSRRTGQETQYF. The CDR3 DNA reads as TGTGCCAGCAGTCGACGGACGGGCCAAGAGACCCAGTACTTC.

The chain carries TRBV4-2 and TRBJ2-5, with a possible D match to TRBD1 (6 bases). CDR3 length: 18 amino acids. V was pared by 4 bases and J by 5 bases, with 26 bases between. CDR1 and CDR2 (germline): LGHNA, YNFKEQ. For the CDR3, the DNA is TGTGCCAGCAGCCGTCCCGACCGGTCAGGGGTCGAAAGGGAGACCCAGTACTTC. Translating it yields CASSRPDRSGVERETQYF.

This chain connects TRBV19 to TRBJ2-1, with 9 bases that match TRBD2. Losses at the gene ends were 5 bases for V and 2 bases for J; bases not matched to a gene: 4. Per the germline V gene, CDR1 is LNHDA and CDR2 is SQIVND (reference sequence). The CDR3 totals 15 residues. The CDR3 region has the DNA TGTGCCAGTAGTCAAAGACTAGCGGCCTACAATGAGCAGTTCTTC. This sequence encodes CASSQRLAAYNEQFF.

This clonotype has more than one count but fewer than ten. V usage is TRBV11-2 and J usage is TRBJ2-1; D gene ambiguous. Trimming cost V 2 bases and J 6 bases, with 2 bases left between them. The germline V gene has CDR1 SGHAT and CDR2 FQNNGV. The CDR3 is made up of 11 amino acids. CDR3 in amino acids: CASSLSNEQFF. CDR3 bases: TGTGCCAGCAGCTTAAGCAATGAGCAGTTCTTC.

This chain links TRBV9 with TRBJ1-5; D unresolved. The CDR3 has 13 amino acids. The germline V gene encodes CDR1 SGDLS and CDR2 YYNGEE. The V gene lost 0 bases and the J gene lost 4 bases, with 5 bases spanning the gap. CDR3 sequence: CASSVVPNQPQHF. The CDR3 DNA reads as TGTGCCAGCAGCGTAGTCCCAAATCAGCCCCAGCATTTT.